This T cell receptor beta chain came from a study of control samples from healthy donors and cancer patients. The protocol was immunoSEQ multiplex PCR, while the TCRdb copy is restricted to in-frame clones and leaves out a portion. The sample comprises just over 150,000 clones, about 94% of which are singletons, and 8.5% rests with the top ten. CDR3 length: 14 residues. V lost 7 bases, J lost 4 bases, and 15 bases lay in between. Germline V gene lookup returns CDR1 SGDLS and CDR2 YYNGEE. What was sequenced was blood. This sequence joins TRBV9 and TRBJ1-5; D gene unclear. The receptor was derived from a woman aged 40 to 55 in good health. This CDR3 is CASAIGPGNQPQHF. CDR3 DNA sequence: TGTGCCAGCGCTATTGGGCCGGGTAATCAGCCCCAGCATTTT.